This passage covers 5 T cell receptor beta chains from one sample sequenced in a study of blood T cell repertoires in COVID-19. Clones were sequenced by immunoSEQ multiplex PCR, and TCRdb holds only the in-frame ones, with some missing. The table shows 180,000 or so clones, with over 80% occurring only once. Sequenced sample: peripheral blood. Source of these receptors: a woman aged 45-65 years with acute or convalescent COVID-19.

This clone was counted once. The chain carries TRBV7-2 and TRBJ1-2; 9 nucleotides agree with TRBD1. The CDR3 length is 13 residues. Trimming took 5 bases from V and 8 from J; bases not matched to a gene: 6. Germline CDR1 reads SGHTA; CDR2 reads FQGNSA. CDR3 sequence reads: CASSRQGDSGYTF. The CDR3 DNA is TGTGCCAGCAGCCGACAGGGGGACTCGGGCTACACCTTC.

This chain connects TRBV25-1 to TRBJ1-1; D may be TRBD1 (6 bases). CDR1 is MGHDK, CDR2 SYGVNS, per germline. The CDR3 spans 16 residues. V was pared by 4 bases and J by 0 bases, with 15 bases between. CDR3 coding DNA: TGTGCCAGCAGTGCTCTAATGACAGGATTGAACACTGAAGCTTTCTTT. Amino acids: CASSALMTGLNTEAFF.

This clone occurred a few times. V is TRBV12-3 or TRBV12-4 and J is TRBJ1-3; D is ambiguous. Trimming shortened V by 3 bases and J by 4 bases, and 4 bases separated the two germline ends. The CDR3 has 12 amino acids. This chain's CDR3 is CASSFQGNTIYF. The CDR3 coding sequence is TGTGCCAGCAGTTTTCAGGGAAACACCATATATTTT.

V gene TRBV7-2 combines with J gene TRBJ2-7; maybe TRBD2 (5 bases). In germline, CDR1 is SGHTA, CDR2 FQGNSA. The CDR3 is 14 amino acids. Trimming stripped 4 bases from V and 3 bases from J, with 13 bases between. The CDR3 nucleotides read TGTGCCAGCAGCTCTCCCACGAGGGACTACGAGCAGTACTTC. It codes for CASSSPTRDYEQYF. The whole variable domain, remainder taken from reference TRBV7-2 and TRBJ2-7, is GAGVSQSPSNKVTEKGKDVELRCDPISGHTALYWYRQSLGQGLEFLIYFQGNSAPDKSGLPSDRFSAERTGGSVSTLTIQRTQQEDSAVYLCASSSPTRDYEQYFGPGTRLTVT.

This clone was observed a handful of times. The J gene is TRBJ1-1, the V gene TRBV30; no clear D gene. The length of the CDR3 is 13 residues. Trimming took 5 bases from V and 1 from J, leaving 11 bases between them. Germline V CDR1 and CDR2: GTSNPN, SVGIG (reference sequence). The CDR3 sequence: CAWVAQTNTEAFF. CDR3 coding DNA: TGTGCCTGGGTCGCACAGACGAACACTGAAGCTTTCTTT.